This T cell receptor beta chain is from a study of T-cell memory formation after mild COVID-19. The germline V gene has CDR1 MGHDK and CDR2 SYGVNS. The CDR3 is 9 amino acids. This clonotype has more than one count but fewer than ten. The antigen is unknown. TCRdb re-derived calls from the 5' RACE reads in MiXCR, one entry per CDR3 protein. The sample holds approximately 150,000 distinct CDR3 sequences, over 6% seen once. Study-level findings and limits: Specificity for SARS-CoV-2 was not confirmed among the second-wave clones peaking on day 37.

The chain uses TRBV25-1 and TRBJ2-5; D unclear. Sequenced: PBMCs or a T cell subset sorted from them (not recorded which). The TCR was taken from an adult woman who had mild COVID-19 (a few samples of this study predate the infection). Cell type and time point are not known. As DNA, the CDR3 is TGTGAGGGCCAAGAGACCCAGTACTTC. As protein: CEGQETQYF.